This entry lists 21 T cell receptor beta chains sequenced from one sample in a study of blood T cell repertoires in COVID-19. The method was immunoSEQ multiplex PCR; TCRdb's version includes in-frame clones alone and lacks a portion of them. The data hold fewer than 300,000 clones, with 82% observed a single time. The sample comprised peripheral blood. These receptors were taken from a woman aged 18 to 35 with acute or convalescent COVID-19.

This chain joins TRBV18 and TRBJ1-2, with a weak D call TRBD1 (5 bases). CDR1 is KGHSH, CDR2 LQKENI, per germline. V shed 6 bases and J shed 5 bases, with 16 bases lying between them. The CDR3 sequence is 14 residues long. The CDR3 here is CASSLDRRVYGYTF. CDR3 bases: TGTGCCAGCTCCTTAGACAGAAGAGTTTATGGCTACACCTTC. The full variable domain, completed using reference TRBV18 and TRBJ1-2, is NAGVMQNPRHLVRRRGQEARLRCSPMKGHSHVYWYRQLPEEGLKFMVYLQKENIIDESGMPKERFSAEFPKEGPSILRIQQVVRGDSAAYFCASSLDRRVYGYTFGSGTRLTVV.

This chain connects TRBV3-1 (or the pseudogene TRBV3-2) to TRBJ2-4; tentatively, D is TRBD2 (6 bases). The CDR3 sequence is 14 residues long. V was clipped by 4 bases and J by 0 bases, with 7 bases between them. The germline CDR1 and CDR2 sequences are LGHDT and YNNKEL (reference sequence). CDR3 sequence reads: CASSLEGAKNIQYF. In DNA, the CDR3 is TGTGCCAGCAGCCTGGAGGGAGCCAAAAACATTCAGTACTTC.

The J gene is TRBJ1-6, the V gene TRBV7-9; the D is unclear. CDR3 size: 14 residues. Germline V gene data show CDR1 as SEHNR and CDR2 as FQNEAQ (reference sequence). V was shortened by 1 base and J by 13 bases, with 14 bases between the two germline ends. CDR3 sequence: CASSLVAAVSPLHF. CDR3 sequence (DNA): TGTGCCAGCAGCTTAGTGGCGGCGGTTTCTCCCCTCCACTTT.

The genes are TRBV6-2 or TRBV6-3 and TRBJ1-1; no clear D gene. Trimming cost V 3 bases and J 5 bases, with 7 bases left between them. Germline CDR1 and CDR2: MNHEY and SVGEGT. This CDR3 comprises 12 residues. CDR3 sequence reads: CASSYGPTEAFF. CDR3 sequence (DNA): TGTGCCAGCAGTTATGGCCCAACTGAAGCTTTCTTT.

The V call is TRBV28, the J call TRBJ2-1; D might be TRBD1 (5 bases). V was trimmed by 5 bases and J by 8 bases, leaving 7 bases between them. The CDR3 is made up of 11 amino acids. The germline gives CDR1 MDHEN, CDR2 SYDVKM. In DNA, the CDR3 is TGTGCCAGCAGTCAGGGTTATGAGCAGTTCTTC. It encodes CASSQGYEQFF. The full variable domain, in which reference TRBV28 and TRBJ2-1 provide the parts outside the CDR3, is DVKVTQSSRYLVKRTGEKVFLECVQDMDHENMFWYRQDPGLGLRLIYFSYDVKMKEKGDIPEGYSVSREKKERFSLILESASTNQTSMYLCASSQGYEQFFGPGTRLTVL.

V gene TRBV5-4 combines with J gene TRBJ2-1; 10 bases align to TRBD2. CDR3 length equals 15 residues. J was trimmed by 8 bases and V by 4 bases; bases with no gene match: 9. Germline CDR1 is SGHNT and CDR2 is YYREEE (reference sequence). The CDR3 spells CASSQASGRFHEQFF. The CDR3 DNA follows: TGTGCCAGCAGCCAAGCTAGCGGGAGATTCCATGAGCAGTTCTTC.

V is TRBV15 and J is TRBJ2-4; D is ambiguous. CDR1 is LNHNV, CDR2 YYDKDF, per germline (reference sequence). The CDR3 totals 17 residues. Trimming cost V 0 bases and J 1 base, with 13 bases left between them. CDR3 bases: TGTGCCACCAGCAGAGATTCAGGTCGGTTGGCCAAAAACATTCAGTACTTC. It translates to CATSRDSGRLAKNIQYF. Variable domain in full (rest from reference TRBV15 and TRBJ2-4): DAMVIQNPRYQVTQFGKPVTLSCSQTLNHNVMYWYQQKSSQAPKLLFHYYDKDFNNEADTPDNFQSRRPNTSFCFLDIRSPGLGDTAMYLCATSRDSGRLAKNIQYFGAGTRLSVL.

The chain links TRBV28 to TRBJ2-1; TRBD2 might be the D (5 bases). V lost 7 bases and J 4 bases, leaving 29 bases between the germline ends. Germline lookup yields CDR1 MDHEN and CDR2 SYDVKM. There are 19 residues in the CDR3. The CDR3, as DNA: TGTGCCAGCACCACCCTAATGTTCAGCGGAACCAGAAGTTACAATGAGCAGTTCTTC. Translating it yields CASTTLMFSGTRSYNEQFF.

The V gene is TRBV5-5, the J gene TRBJ2-1; D remains ambiguous. The V gene lost 0 bases and the J gene lost 0 bases, with 10 bases spanning the gap. Germline CDR1 and CDR2: SGHKS and YYEKEE (reference sequence). This CDR3 is 16 amino acids long. This CDR3 is CASSLGAPSSYNEQFF. The CDR3 DNA reads as TGTGCCAGCAGCTTGGGCGCACCGAGCTCCTACAATGAGCAGTTCTTC.

V is TRBV9 and J is TRBJ2-2; TRBD2 matches 10 bases. V lost 0 bases to trimming and J lost 0 bases; unmatched junction nucleotides: 8. The germline V gene encodes CDR1 SGDLS and CDR2 YYNGEE. The CDR3 runs to 19 residues. In nucleotides, the CDR3 is TGTGCCAGCAGCGTAGGGGCTAGCGGGAGATCAGCGAACACCGGGGAGCTGTTTTTT. This translates into CASSVGASGRSANTGELFF.

This clone was detected only once. This rearrangement joins TRBV7-9 to TRBJ1-4, with 7 bases lining up with TRBD1. The CDR3 is made up of 15 amino acids. Germline V gives CDR1 SEHNR, CDR2 FQNEAQ (reference sequence). The V and J ends lost 0 bases and 5 bases, in that order; junction bases with no gene match: 3. CDR3 sequence (DNA): TGTGCCAGCAGCTTAGCGGGACAGAGAAATGAAAAACTGTTTTTT. It translates to CASSLAGQRNEKLFF.

J is TRBJ2-3 and V is TRBV3-1 (or the pseudogene TRBV3-2); D gene uncertain. Germline CDR1 reads LGHDT; CDR2 reads YNNKEL (reference sequence). The CDR3 runs to 14 residues. The ends were cut back, 4 bases at V and 2 bases at J, with 10 bases in the middle. CDR3 sequence: CASSPVSLTDTQYF. DNA for the CDR3: TGTGCCAGCAGCCCGGTCTCGCTCACAGATACGCAGTATTTT.

V is TRBV7-8 and J is TRBJ1-4; TRBD1 agrees at 8 bases. The CDR3 contains 19 residues. Germline trimming cut 2 bases from V and 5 bases from J; bases unmatched to any gene: 16. Germline V gene lookup returns CDR1 SGHVS and CDR2 FQNEAQ. CDR3 sequence: CASSLFARGLIPLNEKLFF. The CDR3 coding sequence is TGTGCCAGCAGCTTATTCGCCAGGGGGCTAATTCCGTTGAATGAAAAACTGTTTTTT.

This chain uses TRBV27 with TRBJ1-1; unclear D gene. V was trimmed by 3 bases and J by 9 bases, leaving 14 bases between them. Germline-derived CDR1 and CDR2 are MNHEY and SMNVEV (reference sequence). This CDR3 has 13 amino acids. The CDR3 is CASSFSAKRQAFF. CDR3 nucleotide sequence: TGTGCCAGCAGTTTCAGCGCTAAGCGGCAAGCTTTCTTT.

This chain links TRBV19 with TRBJ2-7; 9 bases fit TRBD2. The CDR3 has 15 residues. Germline values: CDR1 LNHDA, CDR2 SQIVND (reference sequence). V was pared by 3 bases and J by 4 bases, with 7 bases of the junction left unmatched. This CDR3 reads CASSIFPAGGYEQYF. The CDR3 DNA follows: TGTGCCAGTAGTATTTTTCCAGCGGGAGGATACGAGCAGTACTTC. The variable domain in full, with the rest retrieved from reference TRBV19 and TRBJ2-7, is DGGITQSPKYLFRKEGQNVTLSCEQNLNHDAMYWYRQDPGQGLRLIYYSQIVNDFQKGDIAEGYSVSREKKESFPLTVTSAQKNPTAFYLCASSIFPAGGYEQYFGPGTRLTVT.

The chain carries TRBV10-3 and TRBJ1-2; D unresolved. The germline gives CDR1 ENHRY, CDR2 SYGVKD. The CDR3 contains 14 residues. V was trimmed by 6 bases and J by 0 bases, leaving 11 bases between them. In DNA form, the CDR3 reads TGTGCCATCAGAGAAGAGGGAGCTAACTATGGCTACACCTTC. This encodes CAIREEGANYGYTF.

The rearrangement links TRBV4-3 to TRBJ2-1, with D possibly being TRBD2 (5 bases). Germline lookup yields CDR1 LGHNA and CDR2 YSLEER. Trimming cost V 0 bases and J 0 bases, with 9 bases left between them. CDR3 length: 16 amino acids. The DNA of the CDR3 is TGCGCCAGCAGCCAAGATAAGCGGACCTCCTACAATGAGCAGTTCTTC. Translation: CASSQDKRTSYNEQFF.

The table lists this clone with a count of one. The CDR3 DNA is TGTGCCAGTAGAAAGGGGACAGGGAGGTGGGACACTGAAGCTTTCTTT. Protein product: CASRKGTGRWDTEAFF. The genes are TRBV19 and TRBJ1-1, with 9 bases matching TRBD1. Germline CDR1 is LNHDA and CDR2 is SQIVND (reference sequence). The CDR3 sequence is 16 residues long. V was pared by 6 bases and J by 3 bases, with 11 bases of the junction left unmatched.

In its sample, this clone was seen once. The chain couples TRBV11-2 to TRBJ2-1; 10 bases match TRBD2. The ends lost 5 bases at V and 4 bases at J; junction bases unmatched: 14. Germline CDR1 and CDR2: SGHAT and FQNNGV. The CDR3 is made up of 18 amino acids. The chain's CDR3 is CASSTATSGRPGYNEQFF. The CDR3 nucleotides read TGTGCCAGCAGCACCGCGACTAGCGGGCGACCAGGTTACAATGAGCAGTTCTTC.

The chain couples TRBV4-3 to TRBJ2-1; D may be TRBD2 (5 bases). In germline, CDR1 is LGHNA, CDR2 YSLEER. Between the trimmed V and J ends, which lost 2 bases and 3 bases, there was a span of 17 bases. The CDR3 covers 17 residues. The CDR3 loop reads CASSQFRTLPFYNEQFF. The CDR3 nucleotides read TGCGCCAGCAGCCAATTCCGGACTTTACCCTTCTACAATGAGCAGTTCTTC.

This chain connects TRBV19 to TRBJ2-1; D remains ambiguous. V lost 3 bases to trimming and J lost 3 bases, with 9 bases between them. The germline CDR1 and CDR2 sequences are LNHDA and SQIVND (reference sequence). The CDR3 length is 14 residues. The CDR3 nucleotides are TGTGCCAGTAGTATGCTTGCCAGCTACAATGAGCAGTTCTTC. Encoded protein: CASSMLASYNEQFF.